This T cell receptor (beta chain) came from a study of identical twins. TCRdb redid the calling of the 5' RACE reads with MiXCR, one entry per CDR3 protein. Of hundreds of thousands of distinct CDR3 sequences in the sample, 21% are singletons; the top ten hold roughly 4.3%. In its sample, this clonotype was seen a few times. With 6 bases clipped from V and 0 bases from J, the junction kept 8 bases outside the gene matches. Germline values: CDR1 MDHEN, CDR2 SYDVKM. The CDR3 totals 16 residues. The sample also formed part of further work on T cells expressing NK-cell markers.

Material for sequencing was PBMCs. The chain has TRBV28 and TRBJ2-1; the match to TRBD2 covers 7 bases. The sequence was obtained from a woman between 18 and 29 years old in good health. In nucleotides, the CDR3 is TGTGCCAGCAGCCCACCCGCTAGCGGCTCCTACAATGAGCAGTTCTTC. The encoded protein is CASSPPASGSYNEQFF.